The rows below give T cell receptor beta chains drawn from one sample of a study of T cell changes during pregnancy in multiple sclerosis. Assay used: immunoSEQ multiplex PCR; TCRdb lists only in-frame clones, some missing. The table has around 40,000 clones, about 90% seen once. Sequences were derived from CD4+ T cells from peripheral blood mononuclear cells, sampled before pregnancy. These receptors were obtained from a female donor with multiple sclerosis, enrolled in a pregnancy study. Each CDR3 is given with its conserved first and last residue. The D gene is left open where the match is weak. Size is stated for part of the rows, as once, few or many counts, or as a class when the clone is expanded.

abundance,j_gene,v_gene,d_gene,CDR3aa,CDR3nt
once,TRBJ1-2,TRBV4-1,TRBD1,CASSQTGTGRRVGGYTF,TGCGCCAGCAGCCAGACCGGGACAGGGAGGAGGGTTGGTGGCTACACCTTC
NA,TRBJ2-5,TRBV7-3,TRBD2,CASSLLAGVETQYF,TGTGCCAGCAGCTTACTAGCGGGGGTGGAGACCCAGTACTTC
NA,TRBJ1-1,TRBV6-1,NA,CASSFSDRNTEAFF,TGTGCCAGCAGTTTCTCAGACAGGAACACTGAAGCTTTCTTT
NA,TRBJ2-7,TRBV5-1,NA,CASSLDLIGRGRREQYF,TGCGCCAGCAGCTTGGATTTAATAGGCAGGGGACGTAGGGAGCAGTACTTC
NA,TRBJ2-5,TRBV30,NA,CAWSAGSVQETQYF,TGTGCCTGGAGTGCCGGGTCGGTCCAAGAGACCCAGTACTTC
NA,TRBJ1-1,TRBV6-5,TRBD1,CASSLRQGNMAFF,TGTGCCAGCAGTTTGAGACAGGGCAATATGGCTTTCTTT
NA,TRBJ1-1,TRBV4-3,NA,CASSQGDLATEAFF,TGCGCCAGCAGCCAAGGGGACTTGGCCACTGAAGCTTTCTTT
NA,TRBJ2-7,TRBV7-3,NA,CASSLIGGGSYEQYF,TGTGCCAGCAGCTTAATCGGTGGAGGCTCCTACGAGCAGTACTTC
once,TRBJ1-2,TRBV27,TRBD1,CASSFGGGGYTF,TGTGCCAGCAGTTTCGGAGGGGGCGGCTACACCTTC
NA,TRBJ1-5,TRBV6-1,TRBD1,CASSERGQGAFFSNQPQHF,TGTGCCAGCAGTGAAAGGGGACAGGGGGCTTTTTTTAGCAATCAGCCCCAGCATTTT
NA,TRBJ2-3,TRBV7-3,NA,CASSPYNRGSDTQYF,TGTGCCAGCAGCCCCTATAATCGGGGTTCAGATACGCAGTATTTT
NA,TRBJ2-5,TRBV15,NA,CATSREDTGFFEETQYF,TGTGCCACCAGCAGAGAGGACACAGGGTTTTTCGAAGAGACCCAGTACTTC
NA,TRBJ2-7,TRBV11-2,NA,CASSLVGWGAYEQYF,TGTGCCAGCAGCTTAGTAGGGTGGGGGGCCTACGAGCAGTACTTC
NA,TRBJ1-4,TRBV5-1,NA,CASSLTGRANEKLFF,TGCGCCAGCAGCTTGACAGGGCGGGCTAATGAAAAACTGTTTTTT
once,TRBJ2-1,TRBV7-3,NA,CASSITGSSYNEQFF,TGTGCCAGCAGCATAACAGGGAGCTCCTACAATGAGCAGTTCTTC
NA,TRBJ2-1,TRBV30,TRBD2,CAWSSGLAGGFSYNEQFF,TGTGCCTGGAGTTCGGGACTAGCGGGGGGGTTTTCCTACAATGAGCAGTTCTTC
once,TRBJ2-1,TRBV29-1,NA,CSVVRELYNEQFF,TGCAGCGTTGTTCGTGAGCTCTACAATGAGCAGTTCTTC
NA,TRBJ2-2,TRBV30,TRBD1,CACQDRANTGELFF,TGTGCCTGCCAGGACAGGGCGAACACCGGGGAGCTGTTTTTT
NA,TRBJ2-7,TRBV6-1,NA,CASSEIYGEQYF,TGTGCCAGCAGTGAAATTTACGGCGAGCAGTACTTC
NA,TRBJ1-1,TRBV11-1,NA,CASSREVNTEAFF,TGTGCCAGCAGCCGAGAAGTGAACACTGAAGCTTTCTTT
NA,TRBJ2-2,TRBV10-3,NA,CAISGDSEGELFF,TGTGCCATCAGTGGGGACTCTGAAGGGGAGCTGTTTTTT
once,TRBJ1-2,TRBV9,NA,CASSPGSLRGYGYTF,TGTGCCAGCAGCCCCGGGTCCCTTAGAGGCTATGGCTACACCTTC
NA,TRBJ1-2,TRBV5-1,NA,CASSLAPGNYGYTF,TGCGCCAGCAGCTTGGCTCCCGGGAACTATGGCTACACCTTC
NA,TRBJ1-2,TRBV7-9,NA,CASSRAGPDGYTF,TGTGCCAGCAGCCGCGCGGGGCCCGATGGCTACACCTTC
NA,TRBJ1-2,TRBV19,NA,CASSRPKLGARGYGYTF,TGTGCCAGTAGCCGCCCAAAGCTTGGGGCGCGCGGCTATGGCTACACCTTC
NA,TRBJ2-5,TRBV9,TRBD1,CASSVGGTGQETQYF,TGTGCCAGCAGCGTAGGGGGGACAGGCCAAGAGACCCAGTACTTC
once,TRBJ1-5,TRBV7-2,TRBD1,CASSRDSFQPQHF,TGTGCCAGCAGCCGGGACAGTTTTCAGCCCCAGCATTTT
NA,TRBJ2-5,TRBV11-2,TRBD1,CASSSTGTGGETQYF,TGTGCCAGCAGCAGCACCGGGACAGGGGGAGAGACCCAGTACTTC
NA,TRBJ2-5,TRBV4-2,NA,CASSRAGDHRGTQYF,TGTGCCAGCAGCCGGGCGGGCGATCACCGGGGGACCCAGTACTTC
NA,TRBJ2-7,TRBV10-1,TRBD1,CASRSTGSYEQYF,TGCGCCAGCAGATCGACAGGGAGCTACGAGCAGTACTTC
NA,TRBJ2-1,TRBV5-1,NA,CASGKAGRNEQFF,TGCGCCAGCGGAAAGGCAGGTCGGAATGAGCAGTTCTTC
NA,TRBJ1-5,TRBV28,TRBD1,CASSSTGWNQPQHF,TGTGCCAGCAGTTCGACAGGGTGGAATCAGCCCCAGCATTTT
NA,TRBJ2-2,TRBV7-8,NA,CASTLRRGTNTGELFF,TGTGCCAGCACTCTAAGACGGGGGACGAACACCGGGGAGCTGTTTTTT
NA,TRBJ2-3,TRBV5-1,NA,CASSLVGGAPHTQYF,TGCGCCAGCAGCTTGGTTGGCGGGGCCCCTCATACGCAGTATTTT
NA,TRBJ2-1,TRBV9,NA,CASSVTPTTTYNEQFF,TGTGCCAGCAGCGTAACCCCTACAACTACCTACAATGAGCAGTTCTTC
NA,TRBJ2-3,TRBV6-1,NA,CASSEQYPDTQYF,TGTGCCAGCAGTGAACAGTACCCAGATACGCAGTATTTT
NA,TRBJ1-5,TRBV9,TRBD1,CASSALGQDQPQHF,TGTGCCAGCAGCGCTCTGGGACAGGATCAGCCCCAGCATTTT
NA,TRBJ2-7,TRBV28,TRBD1,CASWDRSSYEQYF,TGTGCCAGCTGGGACAGGAGCTCCTACGAGCAGTACTTC
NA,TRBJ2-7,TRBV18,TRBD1,CASSPRDREAGQYF,TGTGCCAGCTCCCCCCGGGACAGGGAGGCCGGGCAGTACTTC
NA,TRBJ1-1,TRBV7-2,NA,CASSLLRAGGTEAFF,TGTGCCAGCAGCTTACTCCGGGCGGGAGGTACTGAAGCTTTCTTT